The 12 T cell receptor beta chains below all came from one sample that was sequenced in a study of identical twins (dated by TCRdb to about 2016). The library was prepared using 5' RACE. Data came from an Illumina HiSeq 2000. The raw public reads went through TCRdb reprocessing: fastp at Q25, MiXCR clone calling, in-frame beta chains kept. Rows are unified per CDR3 protein, each entry keeping the most common DNA and genes. The sample table shows 1.5 million or so distinct CDR3 sequences, and around 33% are seen once. The top ten constitute less than 0.35% of the sample. Sample: cord blood. These receptor sequences come from a newborn girl in good health.

This clonotype was recorded a few times. This chain links TRBV7-2 with TRBJ1-4, with D maybe TRBD1 (6 bases). Germline V gene data show CDR1 as SGHTA and CDR2 as FQGNSA. CDR3 length equals 16 residues. V was trimmed by 1 base and J by 7 bases, leaving 16 bases between them. CDR3 DNA sequence: TGTGCCAGCAGCTTAGGAGGTTCGGGGGGCGGTGAAAAACTGTTTTTT. This translates into CASSLGGSGGGEKLFF. The full variable domain, with the rest looked up from reference TRBV7-2 and TRBJ1-4, is GAGVSQSPSNKVTEKGKDVELRCDPISGHTALYWYRQSLGQGLEFLIYFQGNSAPDKSGLPSDRFSAERTGGSVSTLTIQRTQQEDSAVYLCASSLGGSGGGEKLFFGSGTQLSVL.

This clonotype was seen more than once but under ten times. This chain links TRBV28 with TRBJ1-6; TRBD1 agrees at 8 bases. Germline CDR1 reads MDHEN; CDR2 reads SYDVKM. The CDR3 runs 16 residues. The V segment lost 3 bases and the J segment 4 bases; nucleotides outside the gene matches: 5. The chain's CDR3 is CASSLTGATYNSPLHF. The CDR3 DNA sequence: TGTGCCAGCAGTTTGACAGGGGCGACTTATAATTCACCCCTCCACTTT.

V is TRBV5-6 and J is TRBJ1-1; 7 nucleotides line up with TRBD1. The CDR3 totals 17 residues. Germline V gene lookup returns CDR1 SGHDT and CDR2 YYEEEE. Unmatched junction bases numbered 8, after V lost 0 bases and J lost 0 bases. The DNA of the CDR3 is TGTGCCAGCAGCTTGGCGGGACAGTCCTTTATGAACACTGAAGCTTTCTTT. Its translation is CASSLAGQSFMNTEAFF. Full variable domain (remainder filled in from reference TRBV5-6 and TRBJ1-1): DAGVTQSPTHLIKTRGQQVTLRCSPKSGHDTVSWYQQALGQGPQFIFQYYEEEERQRGNFPDRFSGHQFPNYSSELNVNALLLGDSALYLCASSLAGQSFMNTEAFFGQGTRLTVV.

The sample holds a few counts of this clonotype. CDR3 in DNA: TGTGCCAGCAGTTACTCCTACAGCCAAGAGACCCAGTACTTC. This gives the protein CASSYSYSQETQYF. The chain couples TRBV6-5 to TRBJ2-5, with D uncertain. This CDR3 has 14 residues. CDR1 is MNHEY and CDR2 is SVGAGI in the germline V gene. Trimming took off 0 bases at V and 1 base at J, with 6 bases between the two ends.

The chain carries TRBV25-1 and TRBJ2-1, with D tentatively TRBD1 or TRBD2 (5 bases each). Trimming removed 0 bases at V and 0 bases at J, with 6 bases between. Germline V CDR1 and CDR2: MGHDK, SYGVNS. The CDR3 has 15 amino acids. The chain's CDR3 is CASSEYGGSYNEQFF. CDR3 bases: TGTGCCAGCAGTGAATATGGGGGCTCCTACAATGAGCAGTTCTTC. The variable domain in full, completed from reference TRBV25-1 and TRBJ2-1, reads EADIYQTPRYLVIGTGKKITLECSQTMGHDKMYWYQQDPGMELHLIHYSYGVNSTEKGDLSSESTVSRIRTEHFPLTLESARPSHTSQYLCASSEYGGSYNEQFFGPGTRLTVL.

The rearrangement uses TRBV2 and TRBJ1-6; 8 bases fit TRBD1. Germline assignment: CDR1 SNHLY and CDR2 FYNNEI. The length of the CDR3 is 16 residues. The V and J ends lost 1 base and 9 bases, in that order; junction bases with no gene match: 8. As DNA, the CDR3 is TGTGCCAGCAGTGAAGGTGTAGCAGGGGGCGGTTCACCCCTCCACTTT. Its protein is CASSEGVAGGGSPLHF.

This clonotype was counted a few times. This chain connects TRBV27 to TRBJ1-5; the D is unclear. V shed 2 bases and J shed 2 bases, with 10 bases lying between them. This CDR3 is built from 15 residues. Germline values: CDR1 MNHEY, CDR2 SMNVEV (reference sequence). This CDR3 reads CASSLTQMGNQPQHF. The CDR3 coding sequence is TGTGCCAGCAGTTTAACCCAGATGGGCAATCAGCCCCAGCATTTT.

This clonotype was found many times. Germline is not matched at one junction end, which may reflect a read error. This chain joins TRBV12-3 or TRBV12-4 and TRBJ2-1; D is perhaps TRBD2 (5 bases). CDR3 length equals 15 residues. This chain's CDR3 is CASSLVLAAYNEQFF. The CDR3 DNA reads TGTGCCAGCAGCTTAGTGCTAGCTGCTTACAATGAGCAGTTCTTC.

This clonotype was found a few times. The rearrangement joins TRBV20-1 to TRBJ1-5; D remains ambiguous. CDR1 and CDR2 from the germline V gene are DFQATT and SNEGSKA (reference sequence). Trimming cost V 6 bases and J 4 bases, with 13 bases left between them. This CDR3 has 13 residues. This chain's CDR3 is CSAGAPQNQPQHF. In DNA form, the CDR3 reads TGCAGTGCGGGAGCCCCTCAAAATCAGCCCCAGCATTTT.

The V and J genes are TRBV4-1 and TRBJ2-1; 8 nucleotides line up with TRBD2. Judging by the DNA end, TRBJ2-7 fits better; the J call may be wrong. CDR1 is MGHRA, CDR2 YSYEKL, per germline. The CDR3 covers 17 residues. CDR3 residues: CASSQSRSGSSYNEQYF. Here the CDR3 DNA reads TGCGCCAGCAGCCAATCCCGAAGCGGGAGCTCCTACAATGAGCAGTACTTC.

This clonotype showed up just a few times. The genes are TRBV24-1 and TRBJ1-2; 7 nucleotides align to TRBD1. The CDR3 is 15 residues long. The V gene end was trimmed by 1 base and the J gene end by 2 bases; junction bases not matched to a gene: 3. Germline CDR1 and CDR2: KGHDR and SFDVKD. The CDR3 DNA reads TGTGCCACCAGTGATTTAAGGGGGCCAAACTATGGCTACACCTTC. Translating it yields CATSDLRGPNYGYTF.

V is TRBV6-1 and J is TRBJ2-4; tentatively, D is TRBD2 (5 bases). Trimming took 1 base from V and 13 from J, leaving 14 bases between them. CDR3 length equals 13 residues. Germline assignment: CDR1 MNHNS and CDR2 SASEGT. CDR3 region: CASSEDPTREQYF. In DNA, the CDR3 is TGTGCCAGCAGTGAAGATCCGACGAGGGAGCAGTACTTC.